This T cell receptor beta chain emerged from a study of blood T cells in healthy people across ages. With a J-beta primer mix and a sample-barcoded 5' primer, a second PCR ran roughly 6 to 11 cycles. Every cDNA molecule bore a tag from a template-switch adaptor containing 12 random nucleotides. Each CDR3 protein is one row after TCRdb ran MiXCR on the 5' RACE reads. The sample has some 890,000 distinct CDR3 sequences; 29% are singletons. Donor samples were obtained from healthy Caucasian individuals from Russia, aged 6 to 90. Per-sample PBMC isolation yielded at least 6.5 million cells. Germline V gene lookup returns CDR1 SEHNR and CDR2 FQNEAQ (reference sequence). The CDR3 runs 14 residues. Trimming stripped 7 bases from V and 5 bases from J, with 16 bases between. These data are also associated with another study on T cells of mothers and their children. From that study: Relative to unrelated pairs, biologically related mother-child dyads exhibited marginally greater, non-significant overlap.

The clonotype was recovered from a woman in her thirties or forties in good health. Input material: blood. The chain couples TRBV7-9 to TRBJ2-3; D is uncertain. The CDR3 nucleotides are TGTGCCAGCATAACGAACGAGATGATAGATACGCAGTATTTT. It is translated as CASITNEMIDTQYF.